A selection of T cell receptor beta chains follows, all from one sample in a study of response to subunit inactivated influenza vaccine. TCRdb re-analysed the RT-PCR reads in MiXCR, keeping a single row per CDR3 protein. This repertoire shows 500,000 to 550,000 distinct CDR3 sequences, more than 7% found once; its top ten account for approximately 14%. The material was PBMCs from blood, obtained around 25 months after vaccination. The receptors were gathered from a man aged 50 to 69 who received an inactivated influenza vaccine. CDR3s include the opening cysteine and the closing phenylalanine or tryptophan. The D gene is left open where the match is weak. Part of the rows lack a size; the others show once, few, many or a class for expanded clones.

CDR3 length | J gene | clone size | D gene | V gene | CDR3 protein | CDR3 DNA
16 | TRBJ2-6 | many | NA | TRBV28 | CASSPLIHSGANVLTF | TGTGCCAGCAGTCCTCTGATACACTCTGGGGCCAACGTCCTGACTTTC
16 | TRBJ1-6 | NA | TRBD1 | TRBV6-1 | CASRLTGRSYNSPLHF | TGTGCCAGCAGGTTGACAGGGAGGTCCTATAATTCACCCCTCCACTTT
17 | TRBJ1-3 | many | TRBD1 | TRBV12-3/TRBV12-4 | CASRPSGTGSSGNTIYF | TGTGCCAGCAGGCCCTCCGGGACAGGGTCTTCTGGAAACACCATATATTTT
12 | TRBJ2-5 | many | NA | TRBV6-2/TRBV6-3 | CASSPADETQYF | TGTGCCAGCAGTCCGGCGGATGAGACCCAGTACTTC
13 | TRBJ2-2 | few | NA | TRBV29-1 | CSVSPQGTGELFF | TGCAGCGTGAGCCCGCAGGGTACCGGGGAGCTGTTTTTT
12 | TRBJ2-3 | few | TRBD2 | TRBV29-1 | CSVGTTTDTQYF | TGCAGCGTCGGGACTACGACAGATACGCAGTATTTT
14 | TRBJ2-5 | NA | TRBD2 | TRBV20-1 | CSATFRLAQETQYF | TGCAGTGCCACCTTCCGACTAGCCCAAGAGACCCAGTACTTC
14 | TRBJ2-7 | NA | TRBD2 | TRBV7-9 | CASSGGLAGVEQYF | TGTGCCAGCAGCGGGGGACTAGCGGGAGTTGAGCAGTACTTC
15 | TRBJ2-1 | few | TRBD2 | TRBV6-2/TRBV6-3 | CASNHARGGVNEQFF | TGTGCCAGCAACCACGCCCGGGGGGGCGTGAATGAGCAGTTCTTC
13 | TRBJ1-1 | NA | NA | TRBV7-9 | CASSAVLNTEAFF | TGTGCCAGCAGCGCCGTCCTGAACACTGAAGCTTTCTTT
15 | TRBJ2-7 | few | NA | TRBV29-1 | CSVAGAGRITYEQYF | TGCAGCGTTGCTGGGGCGGGGCGCATCACCTACGAGCAGTACTTC
14 | TRBJ2-2 | few | TRBD1 | TRBV2 | CASSGQGAVGELFF | TGTGCCAGCAGTGGTCAGGGGGCGGTAGGGGAGCTGTTTTTT
14 | TRBJ2-7 | many | TRBD2 | TRBV20-1 | CSAPLTGLIYEQYF | TGCAGTGCTCCCCTTACGGGACTAATCTACGAGCAGTACTTC
14 | TRBJ1-3 | few | NA | TRBV6-1 | CASSSPGDGDTIYF | TGTGCCAGCAGCTCCCCAGGGGATGGGGACACCATATATTTT
16 | TRBJ2-7 | NA | TRBD1 | TRBV5-1 | CASSLEAEQGAYEQYF | TGCGCCAGCAGCTTGGAGGCTGAACAGGGGGCTTACGAGCAGTACTTC
14 | TRBJ1-1 | many | NA | TRBV13 | CASSLRRQNTEAFF | TGTGCCAGCAGCTTACGGCGACAGAACACTGAAGCTTTCTTT
16 | TRBJ1-5 | many | TRBD1 | TRBV7-6 | CASSQGGAGYNQPQHF | TGTGCCAGCAGCCAGGGGGGGGCAGGCTACAATCAGCCCCAGCATTTT